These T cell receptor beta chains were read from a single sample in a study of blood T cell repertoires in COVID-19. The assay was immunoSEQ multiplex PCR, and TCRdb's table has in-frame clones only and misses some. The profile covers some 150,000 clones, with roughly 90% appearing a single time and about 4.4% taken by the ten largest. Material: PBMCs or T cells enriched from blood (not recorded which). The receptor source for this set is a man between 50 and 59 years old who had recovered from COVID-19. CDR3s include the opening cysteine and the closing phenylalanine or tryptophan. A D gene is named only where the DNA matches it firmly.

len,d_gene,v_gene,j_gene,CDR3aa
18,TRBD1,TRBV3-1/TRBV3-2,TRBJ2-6,CASSHGTGYASGANVLTF
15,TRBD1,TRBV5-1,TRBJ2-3,CASSPRQGAPDTQYF
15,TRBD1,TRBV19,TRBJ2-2,CASRRQGAGTGELFF
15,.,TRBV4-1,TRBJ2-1,CASSQMAFSYNEQFF
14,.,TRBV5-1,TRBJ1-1,CASSLSRVNTEAFF
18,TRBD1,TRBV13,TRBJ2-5,CASSLETGAGLIQETQYF
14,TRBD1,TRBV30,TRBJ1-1,CAWSVRTGNTEAFF
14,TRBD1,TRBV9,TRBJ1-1,CASSAWDRGSEAFF
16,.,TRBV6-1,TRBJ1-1,CASSEAGRGMNTEAFF
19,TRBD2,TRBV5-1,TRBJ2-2,CASSLIGLTSGSEDGELFF
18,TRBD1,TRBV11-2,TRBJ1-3,CASSLWGRTGRSGNTIYF
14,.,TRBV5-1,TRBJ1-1,CASSLQGQNTEAFF
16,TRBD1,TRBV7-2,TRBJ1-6,CASSLEGQGAGSPLHF
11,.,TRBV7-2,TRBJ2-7,CASSLGQTSHF
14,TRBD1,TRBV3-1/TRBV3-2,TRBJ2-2,CASSHYDRAGELFF
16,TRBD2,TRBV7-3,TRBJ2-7,CASSFMGLAGVNEQYF
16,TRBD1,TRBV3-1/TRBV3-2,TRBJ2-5,CASSAGRGRPQETQYF
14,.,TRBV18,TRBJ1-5,CASSPQGGDQPQHF
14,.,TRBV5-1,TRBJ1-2,CASSLGGAVYGYTF
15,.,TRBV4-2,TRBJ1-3,CASSIQFEQGNTIYF
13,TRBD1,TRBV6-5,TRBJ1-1,CASRDRGYTEAFF
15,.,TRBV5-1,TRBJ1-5,CASSLEPGGNQPQHF
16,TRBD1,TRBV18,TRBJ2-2,CASSPRTGGDTGELFF
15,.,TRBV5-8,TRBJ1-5,CASSLGLHRNQPQHF
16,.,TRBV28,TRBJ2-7,CASSLPLGTGLDEQYF
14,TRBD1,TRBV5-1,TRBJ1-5,CASSLADRGQPQHF
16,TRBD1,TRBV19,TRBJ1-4,CASSRGQMATNEKLFF
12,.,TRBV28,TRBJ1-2,CASSQVNYGYTF
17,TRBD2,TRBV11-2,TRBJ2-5,CASSLARAGGIQETQYF
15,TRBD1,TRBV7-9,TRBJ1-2,CASSWTGASRDGYTF
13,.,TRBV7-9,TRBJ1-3,CASSLLGINTIYF
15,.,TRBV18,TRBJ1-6,CASSPGAGHNSPLHF
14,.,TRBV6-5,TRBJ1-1,CASSYTPTDTEAFF
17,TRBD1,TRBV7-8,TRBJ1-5,CASSLARRQGGWQPQHF
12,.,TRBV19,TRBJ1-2,CASSRDNYGYTF
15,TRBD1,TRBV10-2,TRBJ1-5,CASRPGQGGNQPQHF
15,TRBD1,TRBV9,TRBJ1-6,CASSVRDRNNSPLHF
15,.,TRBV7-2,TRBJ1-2,CASSLDRAFSYGYTF
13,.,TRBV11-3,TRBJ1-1,CASSLQGISEAFF
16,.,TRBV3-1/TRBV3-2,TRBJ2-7,CASSQDRLAHSYEQYF
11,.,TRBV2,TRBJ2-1,CASSELYEQFF
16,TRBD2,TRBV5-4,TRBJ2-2,CASSRGGGGIAGELFF
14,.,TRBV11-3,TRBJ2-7,CASSLGASDSEQYF
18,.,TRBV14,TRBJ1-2,CASSQEGERFMTGYGYTF
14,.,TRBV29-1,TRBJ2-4,CSVRAGNAKNIQYF
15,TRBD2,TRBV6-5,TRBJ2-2,CASQGSGTNTGELFF
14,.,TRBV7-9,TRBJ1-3,CASSLGGVGNTIYF
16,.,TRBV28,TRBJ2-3,CASSLIVGGGTDTQYF
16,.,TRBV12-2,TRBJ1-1,CASRPNEQPVNTEAFF
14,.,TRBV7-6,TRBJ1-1,CASSLGRLNTEAFF
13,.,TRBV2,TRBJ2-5,CASTGPGRETQYF
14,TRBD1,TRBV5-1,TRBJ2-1,CASSLGTGYNEQFF
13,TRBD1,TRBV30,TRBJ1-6,CAWSENRGSPLHF
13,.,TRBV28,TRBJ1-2,CASRRGGGYGYTF
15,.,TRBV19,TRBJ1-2,CASSERDTLNYGYTF
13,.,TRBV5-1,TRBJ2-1,CASRPIQNNEQFF
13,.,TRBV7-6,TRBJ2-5,CASSLTGEETQYF
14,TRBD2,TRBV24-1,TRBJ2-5,CATSAPGRVETQYF